This T cell receptor (beta chain) was profiled in a study of shared clonotypes between healthy human individuals. Findings and caveats of the study: What naive subsets generally showed was a larger estimated richness than memory subsets showed. Even with large depth, rarefaction showed that sorted-subset sequencing was incomplete.

Germline V lookup: CDR1 MDHEN, CDR2 SYDVKM. The CDR3 runs to 15 residues. V was shortened by 5 bases and J by 1 base, with 12 bases between the two germline ends. Terminally differentiated effector memory CD45RA+ cells were excluded by CCR7 positive selection of CD45RO-negative cells. This clone is a singleton in its sample. Its antigen is not known. The assay was run at deep level. TCRdb's copy holds only in-frame clones and misses some; the assay was immunoSEQ multiplex PCR. The sample lists about 680,000 clones; around 90% were seen once. Sequencing used naive CD8+ T cells sorted from blood. The TCR was taken from a man aged 25 to 45 in good health. This rearrangement joins TRBV28 to TRBJ1-5; weak D call: TRBD1 (5 bases). CDR3 sequence: CASSPTDTSNQPQHF. The CDR3 DNA reads as TGTGCCAGCAGTCCAACGGACACGAGCAATCAGCCCCAGCATTTT.